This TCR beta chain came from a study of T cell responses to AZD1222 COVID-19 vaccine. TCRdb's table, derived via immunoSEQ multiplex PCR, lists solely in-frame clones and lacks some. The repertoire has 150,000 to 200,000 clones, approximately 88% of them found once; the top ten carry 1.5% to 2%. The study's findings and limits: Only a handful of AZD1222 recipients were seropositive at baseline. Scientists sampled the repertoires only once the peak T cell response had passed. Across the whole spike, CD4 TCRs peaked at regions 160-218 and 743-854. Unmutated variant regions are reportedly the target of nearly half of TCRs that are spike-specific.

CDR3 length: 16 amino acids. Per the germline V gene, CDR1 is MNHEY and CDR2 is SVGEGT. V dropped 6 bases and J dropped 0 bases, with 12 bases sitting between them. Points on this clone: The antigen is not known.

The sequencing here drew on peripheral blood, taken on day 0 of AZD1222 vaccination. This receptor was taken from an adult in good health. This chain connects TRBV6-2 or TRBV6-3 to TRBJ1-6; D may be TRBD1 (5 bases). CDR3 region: CASSWGGSSYNSPLHF. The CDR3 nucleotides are TGTGCCAGCAGCTGGGGCGGGAGCTCCTATAATTCACCCCTCCACTTT.